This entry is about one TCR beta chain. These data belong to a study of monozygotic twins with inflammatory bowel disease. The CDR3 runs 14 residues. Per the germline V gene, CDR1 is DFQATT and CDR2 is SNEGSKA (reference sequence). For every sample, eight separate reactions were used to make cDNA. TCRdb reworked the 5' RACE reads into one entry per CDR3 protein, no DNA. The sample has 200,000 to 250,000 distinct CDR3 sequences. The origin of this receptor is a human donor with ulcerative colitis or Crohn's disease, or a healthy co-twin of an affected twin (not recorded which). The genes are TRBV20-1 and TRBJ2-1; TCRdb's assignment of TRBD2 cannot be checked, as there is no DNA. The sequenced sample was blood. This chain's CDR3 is CSAPGGRSYNEQFF.